This TCR beta chain stems from a study of blood T cell repertoires in COVID-19 (dated by TCRdb to 2018 to 2021). Broadly, across the study: Collaborator samples came from the United States, Italy and Spain and covered acute and convalescent phases of COVID-19. The repertoires were made available in a free public database intended to serve as a resource for research on the immune response to SARS-CoV-2. The prospective study material was composed of cDNA or gDNA derived from T cells, B-cell-depleted T cells, or PBMCs. Nearly every sample came with metadata listing a de-identified subject ID, COVID-19 status, age in years and sex. The samples were drawn from two sources: the first 160 participants of the ongoing ImmuneRACE study, and about 1,300 subjects contributed by 6 global collaborators. Deeply sampled blood TCRbeta repertoires from subjects exposed to, actively infected with, or recovered from COVID-19 were included in the dataset. Where HLA class I and class II types were available, the types were taken from metadata supplied by the sample provider, not from assay-based typing.

Including cysteine and phenylalanine, the CDR3 has 15 amino acids. The retained sequence is limited to the CDR3, 45 bases, with the frame set at the first base. The germline V gene (reference sequence) sets CDR1 to SGHNT and CDR2 to YYREEE. The V end gives up 5 bases and the J end 1 base, leaving 5 bases in the junction not matched to a gene. TCRbeta CDR3 regions were amplified from genomic DNA using the immunoSEQ Assay, a bias-controlled multiplex PCR. Per the source publication's procedure: Nucleated cell counts per sample were estimated from amplification of reference gene primers within the assay. To quantify the absolute abundance of each unique TCRbeta CDR3 rearrangement, sequence reads were collapsed and filtered. For each sample, productive Simpson clonality was calculated as the square root of Simpson's diversity index over productive rearrangements. Held by TCRdb, this immuneACCESS table contains in-frame sequences only and omits some clones. Under half of the omission traces to an unresolved V gene where checked; the cause of the rest is unknown. Clone size and V and J calls were adopted from that table, with D and trimming inferred from the DNA. For this sample the table gives some 82,000 clones, of which around 81% were detected only once. The ten biggest clones cover around 40% of the sample.

Notes on this clone: The antigen it binds to is not known. No much larger clonotype is one base removed from it; base qualities were not supplied.

Broader findings and caveats from the paper: The amount of clinical and demographic metadata varied by source and participant and was provided uncurated.

The collaborating institutions used their own protocols to collect whole blood in K2EDTA tubes. For TCRbeta analysis, collaborators shipped samples in one of three forms: frozen whole blood, isolated PBMCs, or DNA extracted from either of those sample types. This clonotype was obtained from a man aged 80 or over with acute or convalescent COVID-19. The chain couples TRBV5-4 to TRBJ2-3, with 9 bases aligning to TRBD1. The material sequenced was peripheral blood. The bases are TGTGCCAGCAGTCACCGGGACAGGGGCACAGATACGCAGTATTTT. Its protein product is CASSHRDRGTDTQYF.